This T cell receptor (beta chain) comes out of a study of diagnostic markers for celiac disease. This clonotype is classed as medium-sized by frequency. TCRdb reprocessed the reads, with one entry per CDR3 protein and no DNA. The sample is made up of 500 or so distinct CDR3 sequences, and the top ten hold 25% to 30% of it. Germline loops: CDR1 MDHEN, CDR2 SYDVKM. This CDR3 spans 12 amino acids. The material sequenced was either unsorted cells or a sorted T cell fraction (not recorded which). The gene calls are TRBV28 and TRBJ1-1; the TCRdb D gene call, TRBD1, has no DNA to confirm it. The clonotype comes from a human donor. CDR3 in amino acids: CASSAGRTEAFF.